A single sample is the source of the 3 T cell receptor beta chains below, sequenced in a study of blood T cell repertoires in COVID-19. Sequencing used immunoSEQ multiplex PCR; TCRdb keeps in-frame clones, though not all of them. This table holds some 200,000 clones, 85% to 90% found once. The specimen was peripheral blood. The receptors here all came from a man older than 75 with acute or convalescent COVID-19.

The CDR3, as DNA: TGTGCCAGTACTACCGGGACAGTCTGGTTGAACGGCAATCAGCCCCAGCATTTT. Its translation: CASTTGTVWLNGNQPQHF. This rearrangement joins TRBV19 to TRBJ1-5, with 7 bases identical to TRBD1. Germline trimming cut 7 bases from V and 2 bases from J; bases unmatched to any gene: 17. The CDR3 loop spans 18 amino acids. Looked up from germline, CDR1 is LNHDA and CDR2 is SQIVND (reference sequence).

The chain is built from TRBV5-5 and TRBJ1-6, with TRBD1 matching over 7 bases. Germline CDR1 is SGHKS and CDR2 is YYEKEE (reference sequence). The V gene end was trimmed by 1 base and the J gene end by 6 bases; junction bases not matched to a gene: 7. The CDR3 is 16 residues long. CDR3 sequence (DNA): TGTGCCAGCAGCTTGAGTCAGGGGGTTGGTAATTCACCCCTCCACTTT. Protein: CASSLSQGVGNSPLHF.

The chain joins TRBV14 to TRBJ2-1; 13 nucleotides line up with TRBD2. CDR1 and CDR2 (germline): SGHDN, FVKESK. The V and J ends lost 6 bases and 10 bases, in that order; junction bases with no gene match: 6. The CDR3 runs to 14 residues. The chain's CDR3 is CASRTGTSGAEQFF. The CDR3 DNA sequence: TGTGCCAGCAGAACCGGGACTAGCGGGGCCGAGCAGTTCTTC.